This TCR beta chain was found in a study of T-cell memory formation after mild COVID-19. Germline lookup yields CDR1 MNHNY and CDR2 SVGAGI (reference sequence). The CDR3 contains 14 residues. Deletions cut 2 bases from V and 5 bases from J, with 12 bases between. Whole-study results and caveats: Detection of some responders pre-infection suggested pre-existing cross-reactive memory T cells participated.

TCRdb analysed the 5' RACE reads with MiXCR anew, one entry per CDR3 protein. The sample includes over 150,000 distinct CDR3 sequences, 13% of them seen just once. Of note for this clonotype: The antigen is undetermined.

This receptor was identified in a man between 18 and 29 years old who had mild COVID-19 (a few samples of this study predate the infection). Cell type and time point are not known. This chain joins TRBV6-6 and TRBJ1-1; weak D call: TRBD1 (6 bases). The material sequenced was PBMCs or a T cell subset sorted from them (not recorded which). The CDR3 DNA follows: TGTGCCAGCAGTTACAGGGGGGGACCGACTGAAGCTTTCTTT. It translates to CASSYRGGPTEAFF.